The T cell receptor (beta chain) described here comes from a study of breast tumors, draining lymph nodes, adjacent tissues (TCRdb year 2016). Concerning the study at large: TCR beta repertoires were compared across tumor, adjacent nontumor tissue and axillary lymph nodes obtained from breast cancer patients. In human breast cancer, the study set out to assess how tumor, surrounding tissue and draining lymph node repertoires relate to one another and whether T cells might be exchanged between them. What the authors observed across the whole study: T-cell repertoire diversity in tumors was found to be lower than in lymph nodes but higher than in nontumor tissue, and preferential V and J gene usage was observed. The similarity between tumor and nontumor tissue repertoires was significantly greater in luminal-like breast cancer than in basal-like breast cancer. The conclusion that tumor T cells originate in lymph nodes was framed as consistent with a hypothesis rather than directly demonstrated. A scenario in which most tumor T cells derive from the lymph node and then expand within tumor tissue was judged to be consistent with the data.

TCRdb lists the instrument as Illumina HiSeq 2000. TCR beta chain libraries were generated by multiplex PCR amplification. High-throughput sequencing was used to analyze the amplified TCR beta chain products. The public reads were reprocessed in TCRdb via fastp at Q25 and MiXCR, keeping in-frame beta chains. Rows with a matching CDR3 protein are joined into one entry that keeps the most common DNA and genes. The sample table shows approximately 200,000 distinct CDR3 sequences, and about 32% are seen once. The ten largest account for 4.3% of the sample. Lymph node samples came from the axillary draining lymph nodes of breast cancer patients. This clonotype was seen more than once but under ten times. The clone's antigen remains unknown. The input lacks base qualities; no much larger clone sits a single base away. CDR1 is given as GTSNPN and CDR2 as SVGIG, both from the germline V gene (reference sequence). Trimming removed 5 bases from V and 4 bases from J; the gene matches leave 4 bases unexplained. There are 14 amino acids in the CDR3, from cysteine to phenylalanine inclusive. The sequence is cut down to CDR3 DNA, 42 bases in frame from base 1.

The chain links TRBV30 with TRBJ1-5, with 11 bases in between that match TRBD1. Sequencing used axillary lymph node tissue. The receptor's source is a female donor with breast cancer. Some clones in this sample may be carry-over from other donors' samples. The CDR3 region reads CAWGGQGENQPQHF. The sequenced DNA: TGTGCCTGGGGGGGACAGGGGGAAAATCAGCCCCAGCATTTT.